This TCR beta chain was sequenced for a study of human T cells and chemical hapten exposure. General study results and limits: No shift was seen in TCRs above 1 in 1000 frequency with DPC sensitization.

TCRdb itself ran the RACE reads through MiXCR, one entry per CDR3 protein. Among some 97,000 distinct CDR3 sequences listed, around a quarter were seen once. This clonotype was counted between two and nine times. Its antigen is still unknown. Time point noted: patch test 3, about 24 weeks after DPC sensitization. The treatment: therapeutic diphenylcyclopropenone sensitization with weekly scalp DPC. CDR3 length: 14 residues. V gave up 3 bases and J gave up 2 bases; unmatched junction bases: 5. The germline gives CDR1 SGHRS, CDR2 YFSETQ. The V gene is TRBV5-1, the J gene TRBJ2-7, with 7 bases aligning to TRBD2. This receptor was identified in a man aged 35 to 55 with alopecia areata. Some clones in this sample may be carry-over from other donors' samples. This sample comprised whole blood, obtained in connection with sensitization to the hapten diphenylcyclopropenone (DPC). The CDR3 loop reads CASSSGLEAYEQYF. In nucleotides, the CDR3 is TGCGCCAGCAGCTCTGGACTAGAGGCCTACGAGCAGTACTTC. The full variable domain, completed using reference TRBV5-1 and TRBJ2-7, is KAGVTQTPRYLIKTRGQQVTLSCSPISGHRSVSWYQQTPGQGLQFLFEYFSETQRNKGNFPGRFSGRQFSNSRSEMNVSTLELGDSALYLCASSSGLEAYEQYFGPGTRLTVT.